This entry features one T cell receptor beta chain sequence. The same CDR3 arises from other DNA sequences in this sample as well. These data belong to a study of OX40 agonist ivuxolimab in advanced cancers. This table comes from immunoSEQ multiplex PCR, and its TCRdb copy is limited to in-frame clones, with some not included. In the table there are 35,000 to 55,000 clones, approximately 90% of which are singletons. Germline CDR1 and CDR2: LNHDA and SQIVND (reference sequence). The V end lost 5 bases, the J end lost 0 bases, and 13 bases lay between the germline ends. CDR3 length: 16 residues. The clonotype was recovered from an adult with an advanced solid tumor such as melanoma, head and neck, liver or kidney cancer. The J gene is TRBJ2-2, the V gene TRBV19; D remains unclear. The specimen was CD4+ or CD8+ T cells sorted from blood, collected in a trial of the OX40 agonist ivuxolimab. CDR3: CASSPKHSSNTGELFF. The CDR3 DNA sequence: TGTGCCAGTAGTCCGAAACACTCCTCGAACACCGGGGAGCTGTTTTTT.